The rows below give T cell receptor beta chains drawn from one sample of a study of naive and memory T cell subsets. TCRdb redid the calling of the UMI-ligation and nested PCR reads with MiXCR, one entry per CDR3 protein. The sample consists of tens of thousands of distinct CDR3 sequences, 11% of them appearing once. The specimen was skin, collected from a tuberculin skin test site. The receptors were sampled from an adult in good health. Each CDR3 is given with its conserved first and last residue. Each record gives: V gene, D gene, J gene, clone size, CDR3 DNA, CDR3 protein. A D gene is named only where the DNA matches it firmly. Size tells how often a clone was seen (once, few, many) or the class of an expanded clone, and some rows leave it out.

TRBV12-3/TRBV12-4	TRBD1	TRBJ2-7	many	TGTGCCAGCAGTTCCCTGGGGACAGGGGCTTCCGAGCAGTACTTC	CASSSLGTGASEQYF
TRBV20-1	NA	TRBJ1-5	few	TGCAGTGCAACAGGGAGTAATCAGCCCCAGCATTTT	CSATGSNQPQHF
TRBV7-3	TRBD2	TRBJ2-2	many	TGTGCCAGCAGCTTAACCGGGACTAGCGGAGCGAACACCGGGGAGCTGTTTTTT	CASSLTGTSGANTGELFF
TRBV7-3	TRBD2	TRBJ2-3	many	TGTGCCAGCAGCTTGCTAGCGGGGGCGCAGTATTTT	CASSLLAGAQYF
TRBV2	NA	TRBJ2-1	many	TGTGCCAGCATGGACTACAATGAGCAGTTCTTC	CASMDYNEQFF
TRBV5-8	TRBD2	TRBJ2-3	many	TGTGCCAGCAGCTTGGCACTAGCGGGAGAAGGTGATACGCAGTATTTT	CASSLALAGEGDTQYF
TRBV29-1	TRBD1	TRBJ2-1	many	TGCAGCGCTCTAACAGGGGGGAGCTCCTACAATGAGCAGTTCTTC	CSALTGGSSYNEQFF
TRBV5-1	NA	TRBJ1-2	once	TGCGCCAGCAGCTTGGGCCAGGGGCCTGACTACACCTTC	CASSLGQGPDYTF
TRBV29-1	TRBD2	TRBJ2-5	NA	TGCAGCGTTGATGGGACTAGACCAGAGCAAGCACTAGAGACCCAGTACTTC	CSVDGTRPEQALETQYF
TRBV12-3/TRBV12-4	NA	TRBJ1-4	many	TGTGCCAGCAGCGGCCGTGGGCGGAATAATGAAAAACTGTTTTTT	CASSGRGRNNEKLFF
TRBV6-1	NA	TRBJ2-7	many	TGTGCCAGTGGCCAGGGAGGATACGAGCAGTACTTC	CASGQGGYEQYF
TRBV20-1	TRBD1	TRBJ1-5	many	TGCAGTGTCAGGACAGGGGGTAATCAGCCCCAGCATTTT	CSVRTGGNQPQHF
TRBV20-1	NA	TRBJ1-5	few	TGCAGTGCTAGAGATCACGGCGGTCAGCCCCAGCATTTT	CSARDHGGQPQHF
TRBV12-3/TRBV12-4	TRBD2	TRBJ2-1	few	TGTGCCAGTCGTAGCGGGAGGGCCTACAATGAGCAGTTCTTC	CASRSGRAYNEQFF
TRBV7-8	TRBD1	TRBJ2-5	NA	TGTGCCAGCAGCCCGGGACAGGGCCAAGAGACCCAGTACTTC	CASSPGQGQETQYF
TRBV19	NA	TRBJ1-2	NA	TGTGCCAGTTGCACAGAAAACTATGGCTACACCTTC	CASCTENYGYTF
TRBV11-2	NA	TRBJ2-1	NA	TGTGCCAGCAGCCCCGGGGCCTACAATGAGCAGTTCTTC	CASSPGAYNEQFF
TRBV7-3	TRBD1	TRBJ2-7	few	TGTGCCAGCAGCCCCGGACAGGGGACGTTCTACGAGCAGTACTTC	CASSPGQGTFYEQYF